These 6 T cell receptor beta chains were sequenced from one sample in a study of blood T cell repertoires in COVID-19. Produced via immunoSEQ multiplex PCR; TCRdb's table is partial and in-frame only. The sample holds 250,000 to 350,000 clones; roughly 84% are singletons and the top ten take around 1%. The specimen was peripheral blood. These receptors were taken from a human donor with COVID-19, enrolled during active disease. The donor label of this sample is uncertain.

The chain employs TRBV6-5 and TRBJ1-5, with a tentative D call TRBD1 (6 bases). The CDR3 runs to 15 residues. The V gene's germline CDR1 is MNHEY and CDR2 SVGAGI. With 6 bases removed from V and 5 bases from J, the gap between germline ends came to 17 bases. The CDR3 DNA reads TGTGCCAGCAGCACTAATGGACAGCCCTATCAGCCCCAGCATTTT. Its protein is CASSTNGQPYQPQHF.

This clone was observed a few times. J is TRBJ2-1 and V is TRBV14; 7 bases line up with TRBD2. The length of the CDR3 is 14 residues. Germline CDR1 SGHDN, CDR2 FVKESK. Losses at the gene ends were 0 bases for V and 14 bases for J; bases not matched to a gene: 10. The CDR3 DNA reads TGTGCCAGCAGCCAAGATTCCGAGACTAGCCCTAAGTTCTTC. Translation: CASSQDSETSPKFF.

The CDR3 protein is CASSLVGNSPLHF. CDR3 coding DNA: TGTGCCAGCAGCTTGGTCGGGAATTCACCCCTCCACTTT. The chain recombines TRBV5-5 with TRBJ1-6; no firm D call. The V and J ends lost 0 bases and 7 bases respectively, with 5 bases between them. This CDR3 is built from 13 residues. CDR1 is SGHKS and CDR2 is YYEKEE in the germline V gene (reference sequence).

The chain carries TRBV11-2 and TRBJ1-1, with unresolved D. Germline V gives CDR1 SGHAT, CDR2 FQNNGV. Trimming cost V 0 bases and J 0 bases, with 5 bases left between them. This CDR3 is 14 amino acids long. CDR3 sequence: CASSLEQLNTEAFF. CDR3 DNA sequence: TGTGCCAGCAGCTTAGAACAGCTGAACACTGAAGCTTTCTTT.

The CDR3 loop reads CASSLAAATSGTEAFF. CDR3 nucleotide sequence: TGCGCCAGCAGCTTGGCCGCCGCTACGAGCGGCACTGAAGCTTTCTTT. The chain carries TRBV5-1 and TRBJ1-1; D is unresolved. This CDR3 region has 16 residues. The V gene's germline CDR1 is SGHRS and CDR2 YFSETQ. Trimming removed 0 bases at V and 4 bases at J, with 16 bases between.

The V and J genes are TRBV6-2 or TRBV6-3 and TRBJ1-1; TRBD1 aligns across 7 bases. This CDR3 has 15 residues. Germline V gives CDR1 MNHEY, CDR2 SVGEGT. V shed 2 bases and J 6 bases; nucleotides not matched to a gene: 9. Written as DNA, the CDR3 is TGTGCCAGCAGTTACAGGCCTGACAGGGCCCCTGAAGCTTTCTTT. It specifies CASSYRPDRAPEAFF.